The 20 T cell receptor beta chains reported below all come from one sample, sequenced in a study of brain T cells in children with intractable seizures (dated by TCRdb to the early 2020s). Library prep was done by the immunoSEQ multiplex PCR assay. TCRdb re-hosts the immuneACCESS table, in-frame sequences only. Its copies lack some clones; in the studies checked, an unresolved V gene accounts for under half of them, and the cause for the rest is not known. The sample profile shows 340,000 or so clones; over 90% of them were found once. Around 6% of the sample rests with the top ten. Taken with the paper, the label for time point translates to: blood from clinic visit 5 months post-surgery; TSC patient then seizure free. Source: peripheral blood, taken more than 4 months after surgery. All receptors come from a boy in the first two years of life with tuberous sclerosis and intractable seizures.

The gene calls are TRBV6-6 and TRBJ2-7; 8 bases are a match to TRBD1. The germline V gene encodes CDR1 MNHNY and CDR2 SVGAGI (reference sequence). Germline trimming cut 2 bases from V and 2 bases from J; bases unmatched to any gene: 2. CDR3 length: 14 residues. The CDR3 loop is CASSYADRAYEQYF. The CDR3 DNA is TGTGCCAGCAGTTACGCGGACAGGGCCTACGAGCAGTACTTC.

CDR3 in DNA: TGTGCCAGCAGCCCGGGGCGGCCCTTGGAAGAGAGACTGTTTTTT. Residues: CASSPGRPLEERLFF. The J gene is TRBJ1-4, the V gene TRBV3-1 (or the pseudogene TRBV3-2), with D possibly being TRBD1 (5 bases). Germline CDR1 reads LGHDT; CDR2 reads YNNKEL (reference sequence). CDR3 length equals 15 residues. With 4 bases removed from V and 13 bases from J, the gap between germline ends came to 22 bases.

For the CDR3, the DNA is TGTGCCAGCTCACCTTCAGGGAGTGGAGATACGCAGTATTTT. Encoded protein: CASSPSGSGDTQYF. V is TRBV18 and J is TRBJ2-3, with D tentatively TRBD1 or TRBD2 (5 bases each). CDR1 is KGHSH and CDR2 is LQKENI in the germline V gene. The CDR3 has 14 amino acids. V was pared by 3 bases and J by 5 bases, with 12 bases between.

The chain carries TRBV20-1 and TRBJ2-1; 8 bases are shared with TRBD2. CDR3 size: 11 residues. V lost 3 bases to trimming and J lost 10 bases; unmatched junction nucleotides: 2. CDR1 and CDR2 (germline): DFQATT, SNEGSKA (reference sequence). CDR3 residues: CSASGRGEQFF. DNA of the CDR3: TGCAGTGCTAGCGGGAGGGGCGAGCAGTTCTTC.

This chain links TRBV4-2 with TRBJ1-1; D is perhaps TRBD1 (5 bases). Germline assignment: CDR1 LGHNA and CDR2 YNFKEQ. The CDR3 length is 14 residues. Trimming took 1 base from V and 4 from J, leaving 10 bases between them. The CDR3 protein is CASSQGTMFTEAFF. In DNA, the CDR3 is TGTGCCAGCAGCCAAGGGACAATGTTCACTGAAGCTTTCTTT.

The chain employs TRBV18 and TRBJ1-2; D perhaps matches TRBD1 (6 bases). V lost 1 base to trimming and J lost 2 bases, with 17 bases between them. CDR1 is KGHSH, CDR2 LQKENI, per germline. This CDR3 has 17 residues. CDR3 sequence: CASSPRDPGGGNYGYTF. CDR3 sequence (DNA): TGTGCCAGCTCACCACGGGACCCCGGTGGGGGCAACTATGGCTACACCTTC.

The V and J genes are TRBV27 and TRBJ2-5; weak D call: TRBD2 (7 bases). Germline CDR1 and CDR2: MNHEY and SMNVEV (reference sequence). Trimming shortened V by 3 bases and J by 5 bases, and 16 bases separated the two germline ends. This CDR3 region has 15 residues. CDR3 sequence (DNA): TGTGCCAGCAGTTTTGATGGGGGGGCTTGGGAGACCCAGTACTTC. This sequence encodes CASSFDGGAWETQYF.

The genes are TRBV5-1 and TRBJ1-2; no firm D call. The CDR3 has 14 amino acids. V was cut by 5 bases and J by 6 bases, with 17 bases left in between. Germline CDR1 is SGHRS and CDR2 is YFSETQ. CDR3 sequence: CASSSARAHDGYTF. For the CDR3, the DNA is TGCGCCAGCAGTAGCGCGAGGGCGCACGATGGCTACACCTTC.

The V gene is TRBV24-1, the J gene TRBJ2-2; TRBD2 might be the D (5 bases). The CDR3 consists of 16 residues. Germline CDR1 reads KGHDR; CDR2 reads SFDVKD. With 5 bases removed from V and 0 bases from J, the gap between germline ends came to 12 bases. CDR3 sequence reads: CATSGRAAANTGELFF. CDR3 nucleotides: TGTGCCACCAGTGGAAGAGCGGCCGCGAACACCGGGGAGCTGTTTTTT.

This clone was seen only a few times. The V gene is TRBV6-1, the J gene TRBJ2-3; 11 bases agree with TRBD1. This CDR3 is built from 15 residues. V dropped 2 bases and J dropped 4; count of bases not matched to a gene: 2. Germline CDR1 reads MNHNS; CDR2 reads SASEGT. CDR3 in DNA: TGTGCCAGCAGTGAATGGGACAGGGGGTCAGATACGCAGTATTTT. Its protein product is CASSEWDRGSDTQYF.

V usage is TRBV12-3 or TRBV12-4 and J usage is TRBJ1-1, with D hard to call. Between the trimmed V and J ends, which lost 1 base and 3 bases, there was a span of 6 bases. The CDR3 sequence is 13 residues long. The CDR3 loop is CASSLVKYTEAFF. The CDR3 coding sequence is TGTGCCAGCAGTTTAGTTAAATACACTGAAGCTTTCTTT.

The rearrangement uses TRBV7-9 and TRBJ1-3; D not certain. Looked up from germline, CDR1 is SEHNR and CDR2 is FQNEAQ (reference sequence). The CDR3 is made up of 12 amino acids. V was shortened by 5 bases and J by 4 bases, with 6 bases between the two germline ends. The CDR3 loop is CASSPRGNTIYF. The CDR3, as DNA: TGTGCCAGCAGCCCCAGGGGAAACACCATATATTTT.

This rearrangement joins TRBV6-1 to TRBJ2-1, with 15 bases that match TRBD2. Trimming cost V 4 bases and J 8 bases; bases outside gene matches: 6. CDR1 and CDR2 (germline): MNHNS, SASEGT. The CDR3 is 16 residues long. CDR3 amino acids: CASSGTGLAGGDEQFF. The CDR3 nucleotides are TGTGCCAGCAGTGGAACTGGACTAGCGGGGGGGGATGAGCAGTTCTTC.

This clone appeared a few times. This chain uses TRBV5-4 with TRBJ1-1, with 9 nucleotides matching TRBD1. The trim removed 1 base at V and 5 bases at J, leaving 6 bases unmatched. CDR1 is SGHNT and CDR2 is YYREEE in the germline V gene (reference sequence). This CDR3 contains 15 residues. As DNA, the CDR3 is TGTGCCAGCAGCTTGAGGGGACAGGGCGTTACTGAAGCTTTCTTT. This codes for CASSLRGQGVTEAFF.

The CDR3 DNA follows: TGTGCCAGTAGTATCGGCGGAGTACACCGCGGGGAGCTGTTTTTT. Its protein is CASSIGGVHRGELFF. The chain recombines TRBV19 with TRBJ2-2; no definite D call. CDR3 size: 15 residues. Per the germline V gene, CDR1 is LNHDA and CDR2 is SQIVND (reference sequence). Trimming cost V 3 bases and J 7 bases, with 15 bases left between them.

The chain has TRBV18 and TRBJ2-7; the match to TRBD2 covers 12 bases. With V trimmed by 6 bases and J by 1 base, 1 base remained unmatched. The CDR3 has 14 amino acids. Germline CDR1 is KGHSH and CDR2 is LQKENI. The CDR3 region is CASSGLAGSYEQYF. The CDR3 bases are TGTGCCAGCTCCGGACTAGCGGGGTCCTACGAGCAGTACTTC.

The rearrangement joins TRBV10-3 to TRBJ1-2; a possible D gene is TRBD1 (5 bases). This CDR3 has 14 residues. The germline CDR1 and CDR2 sequences are ENHRY and SYGVKD. V was trimmed by 6 bases and J by 5 bases, leaving 16 bases between them. The CDR3, as DNA: TGTGCCATCAGGTGGAAAGGGGTTCGGTATGGCTACACCTTC. Amino acid sequence: CAIRWKGVRYGYTF.

The chain is built from TRBV2 and TRBJ2-1; the D gene is possibly TRBD2 (6 bases). The CDR3 spans 15 residues. V was cut by 3 bases and J by 7 bases, with 16 bases left in between. CDR1 is SNHLY and CDR2 is FYNNEI in the germline V gene. The CDR3 loop is CASSDFALARNEQFF. CDR3 in DNA: TGTGCCAGCAGTGATTTCGCGCTAGCGAGGAATGAGCAGTTCTTC.

The rearrangement joins TRBV19 to TRBJ1-1, with D unclear. The CDR3 consists of 15 residues. V dropped 0 bases and J dropped 0 bases, with 8 bases sitting between them. In germline, CDR1 is LNHDA, CDR2 SQIVND (reference sequence). CDR3 in amino acids: CASSIEGWMNTEAFF. CDR3 in DNA: TGTGCCAGTAGTATAGAGGGGTGGATGAACACTGAAGCTTTCTTT.

CDR3 in amino acids: CASMDLVDYGYTF. The CDR3 DNA reads as TGTGCCAGCATGGACTTGGTCGACTATGGCTACACCTTC. This sequence joins TRBV2 and TRBJ1-2, with D unresolved. CDR3 length equals 13 residues. Deletions cut 7 bases from V and 3 bases from J, with 12 bases between. The V gene's germline CDR1 is SNHLY and CDR2 FYNNEI.